The 9 T cell receptor beta chains below were found in one sample sequenced in a study of blood T cells in healthy people across ages. Sample-barcoded 5' priming and a J-beta primer mix drove a second PCR of 7 to 11 cycles. TCRdb called the 5' RACE reads again in MiXCR, with one record for every CDR3 protein. Among 1.5 million to 2 million distinct CDR3 sequences, about 39% were seen once, and the ten largest hold roughly 23%. The sequenced material came from blood. The receptor set was obtained from a human donor in good health.

Only a few counts were recorded for this clonotype. CDR3 in amino acids: CASSSTGLTHKSYEQYF. The CDR3 DNA reads as TGTGCCAGCAGCTCAACAGGGCTCACTCATAAGTCCTACGAGCAGTACTTC. This chain joins TRBV7-9 and TRBJ2-7, with D possibly being TRBD1 (6 bases). This CDR3 spans 17 amino acids. From germline, CDR1 is SEHNR and CDR2 FQNEAQ (reference sequence). V was trimmed by 4 bases and J by 1 base, leaving 20 bases between them.

The chain recombines TRBV6-2 or TRBV6-3 with TRBJ1-1; D is undetermined. CDR3 length: 13 amino acids. V was trimmed by 4 bases and J by 6 bases, leaving 12 bases between them. Germline V lookup: CDR1 MNHEY, CDR2 SVGEGT. The CDR3 loop is CASSSAGGAEAFF. CDR3 DNA sequence: TGTGCCAGCAGTTCTGCGGGAGGTGCTGAAGCTTTCTTT.

Of note for this clonotype: A junction boundary mismatches the germline segment, possibly from a read error. J is TRBJ1-1 and V is TRBV28; D is undetermined. The germline gives CDR1 MDHEN, CDR2 SYDVKM. The CDR3 length is 12 residues. This CDR3 reads CAGSEGNTEAFF. In nucleotides, the CDR3 is TGTGCCGGCAGTGAGGGGAACACTGAAGCTTTCTTT.

The CDR3 DNA follows: TGTGCCAGCGGTCGGGGACTAGCCATACACGGGAGCACAGATACGCAGTATTTT. Amino acid sequence: CASGRGLAIHGSTDTQYF. The chain is built from TRBV6-1 and TRBJ2-3, with 9 bases matching TRBD2. The CDR3 has 18 amino acids. J lost 0 bases, V lost 8 bases, and 15 bases had no gene match. The germline CDR1 and CDR2 sequences are MNHNS and SASEGT.

This clonotype came up a few times. V gene TRBV6-5 combines with J gene TRBJ1-5, with 7 bases lining up with TRBD1. Germline V lookup: CDR1 MNHEY, CDR2 SVGAGI. The junction had 7 bases not matched to a gene; V was cut back by 5 bases and J by 6 bases. This CDR3 is 14 amino acids long. The CDR3 loop is CASSRTGNGQPQHF. The CDR3 DNA reads as TGTGCCAGCAGTCGGACAGGAAACGGTCAGCCCCAGCATTTT.

The sample holds a few counts of this clonotype. The chain employs TRBV24-1 and TRBJ1-1; D is uncertain. Germline V gene sequence: CDR1 KGHDR, CDR2 SFDVKD. The CDR3 runs to 16 residues. The ends were cut back, 2 bases at V and 4 bases at J, with 16 bases in the middle. CDR3 sequence: CATSDSSRGFSTEAFF. The CDR3 DNA sequence: TGTGCCACCAGTGATTCGAGCCGCGGTTTCTCCACTGAAGCTTTCTTT.

At least ten counts were recorded for this clonotype. This rearrangement joins TRBV20-1 to TRBJ2-7; D unclear. Looked up from germline, CDR1 is DFQATT and CDR2 is SNEGSKA (reference sequence). This CDR3 has 13 residues. Trimming shortened V by 0 bases and J by 0 bases, and 6 bases separated the two germline ends. CDR3 amino acids: CSAREVYSYEQYF. The CDR3 DNA follows: TGCAGTGCTAGAGAAGTCTACTCCTACGAGCAGTACTTC.

The chain joins TRBV28 to TRBJ1-5; no firm D call. V dropped 3 bases and J dropped 0 bases, with 12 bases sitting between them. CDR3 length equals 16 residues. CDR1 is MDHEN, CDR2 SYDVKM, per germline. The CDR3 sequence: CASSFPDNLSNQPQHF. The CDR3 DNA sequence: TGTGCCAGCAGTTTCCCTGACAATCTTAGCAATCAGCCCCAGCATTTT.

The genes are TRBV9 and TRBJ2-3, with TRBD1 identical over 7 bases. CDR1 is SGDLS, CDR2 YYNGEE, per germline. The CDR3 is 14 amino acids. With 4 bases clipped from V and 1 base from J, the junction kept 3 bases outside the gene matches. CDR3 nucleotide sequence: TGTGCCAGCAGCAAAGGGGGCGGCACAGATACGCAGTATTTT. Translating gives CASSKGGGTDTQYF.